Described below is a single T cell receptor beta chain sequence and its context. The specificity of this receptor is unknown. Base qualities are not recorded, but no much larger clone differs from it by a single base. Using the deep immunoSEQ assay, multiplex PCR amplified TCR CDR3 regions from genomic DNA. Genomic DNA extracted from each cell subset was distributed evenly over all wells of several immunoSEQ 96-well plates, and each plate served as one replicate. For unsorted PBMC, each replicate PCR was loaded with around 300 ng genomic DNA, equivalent to 30,000 or so T cell genomes. Ten immunoSEQ deep assay plates were used to sequence unsorted PBMC genomic DNA. Purified libraries were quantified with a Qubit 3.0 fluorometer, sized on a Bioanalyzer 2100, and re-quantified with the KAPA Library Quantification kit. A separate single-read 150-cycle Illumina NextSeq 550 flow cell was used to sequence each immunoSEQ 96-well plate. In the authors' own workflow: Because the immunoSEQ output included only junctional sequences and no quality scores, the filtering could not be the same as the filtering used for full-length reads. Sequences were annotated with PyIR, a Python wrapper for IgBLAST v1.9, and V/J genes and CDR3 were assigned using IMGT germline references. Reads were removed for weak V/J assignments (E-value above 1e-6), missing CDR3, stop codons, out-of-frame junctions, or ambiguous translated residues. V3J clonotypes were defined by identical inferred V gene, J gene, and CDR3 amino acid sequence. To compute the percentage overlap between repertoires, the number of shared unique clonotypes was divided by the size of the smaller repertoire. RTK rarefaction, the Chao1 estimator, and Recon v2.1 estimates of unobserved clonotypes were used to assess repertoire richness. TCRdb took over this immuneACCESS table, retaining in-frame rearrangements with V and J assigned. Such tables are incomplete; in checked studies, under half of the missing clones stem from an unresolved V gene, and the remainder is unexplained. The D gene and trimming were derived from the DNA, and the V and J assignments and clone size from that table. Here the sample has fewer than 600,000 clones; 60% to 80% occur a single time. Around 12% of the sample rests with the top ten.

This entry belongs to a study of shared clonotypes between healthy human individuals (dated by TCRdb to 2019 to 2021). Regarding the study in general: Three men and a couple of women, aged 18 to 49 years, made up the cohort. The study deeply sequenced blood TCR repertoires of roughly five healthy adults to estimate repertoire size and the extent of clonotype sharing between individuals. Libraries were prepared and TCR repertoires were sequenced by different laboratories using diverse techniques, in order to increase sequencing depth and limit assay-specific biases. Per donor, leukapheresis produced somewhere between about 0.9 and 9.5 billion PBMCs.

CDR3 length: 15 amino acids, cysteine to phenylalanine. The sequence is cut down to CDR3 DNA, 45 bases in frame from base 1. Trimming accounts for 4 bases at V and 0 bases at J, while the number of junction bases matched to no gene is 6. CDR1 and CDR2 (SQVTM, ANQGSEA) derive from the germline V gene. The donors were healthy, HIV-negative adults who had no recently reported acute infections or vaccinations. Every donor was a Caucasian adult residing in Nashville, Tennessee, USA. For unsorted samples, some 90 million PBMCs were counted and genomic DNA was extracted with the QIAamp DNA Blood Mini kit. Blood was collected by leukapheresis, and PBMCs were isolated by Ficoll-Histopaque density gradient centrifugation and then cryopreserved in liquid nitrogen vapor phase. The paper as a whole reports these results and caveats: The small number of donors limited the genetic and exposure-history diversity represented. Only blood was sampled, and tissue TCR repertoires likely differ from those in blood. Pairwise subsampling indicated that sequencing depth was expected to affect the degree of clonotype sharing among donors.

Sequencing was carried out using PBMCs. The receptor comes from a woman in her thirties or forties in good health. Some clones in this sample may be carry-over from other donors' samples. The chain joins TRBV29-1 to TRBJ2-1; TRBD2 lines up with 7 middle nucleotides. CDR3 region: CSVAHGGVSYNEQFF. The nucleotides are TGCAGCGTTGCCCATGGGGGGGTCTCCTACAATGAGCAGTTCTTC.